The 19 T cell receptor beta chains in this list originate from one sample, sequenced in a study of stem cell transplantation in POMP-related autoinflammatory disease. Their antigens are not known. Regarding the study as a whole: Patients with PRAID showed a restricted number of unique TRB V-J gene pairings. Across all analyzed T-cell subsets, patients with PRAID tended toward reduced diversity and increased clonality.

Measured with immunoSEQ multiplex PCR; TCRdb has only the in-frame clones, and not every one. Here the sample spans thousands of clones, approximately 90% being singletons. Sequencing was performed on CD8+ T cells from PBMCs, taken before stem cell transplantation. These receptors came from a human donor with POMP-related autoinflammation and immune dysregulation (PRAID).

This clone was counted once. The chain has TRBV30 and TRBJ2-7; 10 bases fit TRBD2. There are 16 residues in the CDR3. V was pared by 4 bases and J by 4 bases, with 13 bases of the junction left unmatched. The V gene's germline CDR1 is GTSNPN and CDR2 SVGIG (reference sequence). For the CDR3, the DNA is TGTGCCTGGAACACCGGTCGGCTAGCGGGAGATTACGAGCAGTACTTC. Encoded protein: CAWNTGRLAGDYEQYF.

The chain combines TRBV15 with TRBJ2-2, with TRBD1 matching 9 bases. The CDR3 extends over 17 amino acids. Trimming at V came to 1 base and at J to 0 bases, leaving 3 bases not matched to a gene. Germline CDR1 LNHNV, CDR2 YYDKDF (reference sequence). The CDR3 reads CATSRARQGANTGELFF. The CDR3, as DNA: TGTGCCACCAGCAGAGCCCGACAGGGGGCGAACACCGGGGAGCTGTTTTTT.

The rearrangement links TRBV9 to TRBJ2-2; D gene ambiguous. The V gene lost 4 bases and the J gene lost 2 bases, with 3 bases spanning the gap. The CDR3 loop spans 12 amino acids. The germline CDR1 and CDR2 sequences are SGDLS and YYNGEE. The CDR3 sequence: CASSPNTGELFF. The CDR3 region has the DNA TGTGCCAGCAGCCCCAACACCGGGGAGCTGTTTTTT.

This rearrangement joins TRBV13 to TRBJ2-1, with D tentatively TRBD1 or TRBD2 (5 bases each). This CDR3 comprises 15 residues. The germline V and J ends were trimmed by 2 bases and 4 bases, with 12 bases remaining between them. Germline V gene lookup returns CDR1 PRHDT and CDR2 FYEKMQ (reference sequence). CDR3 bases: TGTGCCAGCAGCTTAACCGGGGCTGCTTACAATGAGCAGTTCTTC. Translated, it gives CASSLTGAAYNEQFF.

The chain has TRBV27 and TRBJ2-1; 10 nucleotides match TRBD1. Trimming at V came to 3 bases and at J to 4 bases, leaving 3 bases not matched to a gene. The germline gives CDR1 MNHEY, CDR2 SMNVEV (reference sequence). This CDR3 comprises 15 residues. The chain's CDR3 is CASSLTGGLYNEQFF. The CDR3 DNA reads as TGTGCCAGCAGTTTGACAGGGGGCCTTTACAATGAGCAGTTCTTC.

The V call is TRBV27, the J call TRBJ1-5; D is uncertain. Trimming stripped 5 bases from V and 1 base from J, with 15 bases between. The germline V gene has CDR1 MNHEY and CDR2 SMNVEV (reference sequence). The CDR3 has 16 amino acids. The chain's CDR3 is CASSPAGPISNQPQHF. The CDR3 coding sequence is TGTGCCAGCAGTCCGGCAGGCCCGATCAGCAATCAGCCCCAGCATTTT.

V and J are TRBV4-1 and TRBJ2-2; TRBD2 is a possible D gene (5 bases). CDR3 length: 15 residues. Germline loops: CDR1 MGHRA, CDR2 YSYEKL. The V end was cut by 1 base, the J end by 4 bases, with 10 bases between. Written as DNA, the CDR3 is TGCGCCAGCAGCCAAGCCGGGGTTGCCACCGGGGAGCTGTTTTTT. Residues: CASSQAGVATGELFF.

CDR3 residues: CASSSLPTARGYTF. The CDR3 DNA sequence: TGTGCCAGCAGCTCCCTTCCGACGGCGAGAGGCTACACCTTC. The rearrangement links TRBV5-8 to TRBJ1-2; D not resolved. CDR3 length: 14 residues. CDR1 and CDR2 (germline): SGHTS, YDEGEE. V dropped 3 bases and J dropped 8 bases, with 17 bases sitting between them.

V and J are TRBV15 and TRBJ2-3; D unclear. CDR3 length: 18 amino acids. Trimming pared 0 bases from V and 2 bases from J, leaving 18 bases between. Germline values: CDR1 LNHNV, CDR2 YYDKDF (reference sequence). This CDR3 is CATSRDHSEVKDTDTQYF. CDR3 DNA sequence: TGTGCCACCAGCAGAGATCACAGTGAGGTCAAAGACACAGATACGCAGTATTTT. Supplemented by reference TRBV15 and TRBJ2-3, the full variable domain reads DAMVIQNPRYQVTQFGKPVTLSCSQTLNHNVMYWYQQKSSQAPKLLFHYYDKDFNNEADTPDNFQSRRPNTSFCFLDIRSPGLGDTAMYLCATSRDHSEVKDTDTQYFGPGTRLTVL.

This chain uses TRBV27 with TRBJ2-3, with 8 positions matching TRBD2. V trimming: 4 bases; J trimming: 2 bases; junction bases outside the gene matches: 8. This CDR3 is 16 amino acids long. Germline values: CDR1 MNHEY, CDR2 SMNVEV (reference sequence). CDR3 nucleotides: TGTGCCAGCAGTTCGGGACTAGTTGCTCTCACAGATACGCAGTATTTT. Amino acid sequence: CASSSGLVALTDTQYF.

This chain connects TRBV15 to TRBJ2-7, with a weak D call TRBD2 (6 bases). Trimming removed 7 bases at V and 4 bases at J, with 14 bases between. Germline CDR1 and CDR2: LNHNV and YYDKDF (reference sequence). The CDR3 spans 13 residues. CDR3 nucleotides: TGTGCCACCAAATCGGAGGGAAGGTACGAGCAGTACTTC. It encodes CATKSEGRYEQYF.

The chain carries TRBV7-2 and TRBJ2-6; tentative D call: TRBD1 (6 bases). Germline V gives CDR1 SGHTA, CDR2 FQGNSA. This CDR3 region has 16 residues. Trimming cost V 9 bases and J 1 base, with 16 bases left between them. The CDR3 region is CARLNRDASGANVLTF. CDR3 coding DNA: TGTGCCAGACTTAACAGGGACGCGTCTGGGGCCAACGTCCTGACTTTC.

The V gene is TRBV4-1, the J gene TRBJ2-3; 9 bases are a match to TRBD2. CDR1 and CDR2 from the germline V gene are MGHRA and YSYEKL. Trimming took 2 bases from V and 0 from J; bases not matched to a gene: 9. The CDR3 extends over 18 amino acids. The CDR3 DNA reads as TGCGCCAGCAGCCAACTTAGCGGGGGTGCCCGAAGCACAGATACGCAGTATTTT. Translating gives CASSQLSGGARSTDTQYF.

The genes are TRBV7-9 and TRBJ2-7; D is possibly TRBD1 (6 bases). CDR3 length: 13 amino acids. Trimming pared 5 bases from V and 5 bases from J, leaving 13 bases between. Germline CDR1 SEHNR, CDR2 FQNEAQ (reference sequence). This chain's CDR3 is CASSVGAGDEQYF. The CDR3 nucleotides read TGTGCCAGCAGCGTCGGTGCAGGGGACGAGCAGTACTTC.

The V gene is TRBV6-5, the J gene TRBJ1-6, with D possibly being TRBD1 (6 bases). The CDR3 contains 14 residues. Trimming took off 2 bases at V and 9 bases at J, with 11 bases between the two ends. Germline V gene data show CDR1 as MNHEY and CDR2 as SVGAGI. DNA of the CDR3: TGTGCCAGCAGTTACCTGGACAGTGGTTCACCCCTCCACTTT. This gives the protein CASSYLDSGSPLHF.

This clone was counted once. V usage is TRBV27 and J usage is TRBJ2-3; TRBD2 is a possible D gene (5 bases). Germline lookup yields CDR1 MNHEY and CDR2 SMNVEV (reference sequence). The CDR3 is 13 amino acids. V dropped 3 bases and J dropped 1 base, with 5 bases sitting between them. The CDR3: CASSLEGTDTQYF. The CDR3, as DNA: TGTGCCAGCAGTTTGGAGGGCACAGATACGCAGTATTTT.

This chain connects TRBV19 to TRBJ1-4, with 9 bases matching TRBD1. This CDR3 is 13 amino acids long. Unmatched junction bases numbered 0, after V lost 6 bases and J lost 4 bases. Germline values: CDR1 LNHDA, CDR2 SQIVND (reference sequence). In DNA form, the CDR3 reads TGTGCCAGTAGGGACAGGGGTAATGAAAAACTGTTTTTT. Translating gives CASRDRGNEKLFF.

The gene calls are TRBV7-9 and TRBJ2-5; 13 bases line up with TRBD2. V trimming: 5 bases; J trimming: 1 base; junction bases outside the gene matches: 1. The CDR3 spans 15 residues. CDR1 is SEHNR and CDR2 is FQNEAQ in the germline V gene (reference sequence). CDR3 coding DNA: TGTGCCAGCAGCCGGACTAGCGGGGGCCAAGAGACCCAGTACTTC. Residues: CASSRTSGGQETQYF.

This clone has only one observation. The junction differs from germline at one of its ends, possibly a read error. This chain joins TRBV19 and TRBJ2-7, with 7 nucleotides matching TRBD2. CDR3 length: 13 amino acids. From germline, CDR1 is LNHDA and CDR2 SQIVND (reference sequence). The CDR3 DNA reads as TGTGCCAGTAGTGGGGACTACTGCTACGAGCAGAACTTC. Protein product: CASSGDYCYEQNF. Full variable domain (remainder filled in from reference TRBV19 and TRBJ2-7): DGGITQSPKYLFRKEGQNVTLSCEQNLNHDAMYWYRQDPGQGLRLIYYSQIVNDFQKGDIAEGYSVSREKKESFPLTVTSAQKNPTAFYLCASSGDYCYEQNFGPGTRLTVT.